The clone carrying this T cell receptor (beta chain) was seen a handful of times. The data were obtained in a study of control samples from healthy donors and cancer patients. Measured with immunoSEQ multiplex PCR; TCRdb has only the in-frame clones, and not every one. Seen here are about 20,000 clones, about 88% observed once, and the top ten hold 8% to 10%. CDR3 length: 15 amino acids. Germline-derived CDR1 and CDR2 are MDHEN and SYDVKM. Germline trimming cut 0 bases from V and 6 bases from J; bases unmatched to any gene: 4. The sequence came from a woman between 55 and 75 years old with head and neck cancer. This sequence joins TRBV28 and TRBJ1-2; TRBD1 agrees at 10 bases. The sequencing sample was made of PBMCs. CDR3 protein: CASSLWTGGKDGYTF. The CDR3 nucleotides read TGTGCCAGCAGTTTATGGACAGGGGGCAAGGATGGCTACACCTTC.